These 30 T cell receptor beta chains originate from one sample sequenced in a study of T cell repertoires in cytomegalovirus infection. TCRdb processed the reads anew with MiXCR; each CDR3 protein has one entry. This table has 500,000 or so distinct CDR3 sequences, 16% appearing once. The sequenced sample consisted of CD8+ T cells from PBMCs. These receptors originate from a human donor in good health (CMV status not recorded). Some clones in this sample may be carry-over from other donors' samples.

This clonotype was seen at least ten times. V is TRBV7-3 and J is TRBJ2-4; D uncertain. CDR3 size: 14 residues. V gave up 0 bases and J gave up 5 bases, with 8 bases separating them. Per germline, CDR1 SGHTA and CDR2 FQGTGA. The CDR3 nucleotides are TGTGCCAGCAGCTTAACGGGTGGTCAAAACATTCAGTACTTC. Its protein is CASSLTGGQNIQYF.

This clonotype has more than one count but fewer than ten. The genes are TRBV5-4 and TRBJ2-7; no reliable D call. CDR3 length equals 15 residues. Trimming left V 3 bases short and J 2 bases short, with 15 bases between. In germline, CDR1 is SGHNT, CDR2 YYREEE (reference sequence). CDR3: CASSSRTDGTYEQYF. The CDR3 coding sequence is TGTGCCAGCAGCTCTCGAACCGACGGAACCTACGAGCAGTACTTC.

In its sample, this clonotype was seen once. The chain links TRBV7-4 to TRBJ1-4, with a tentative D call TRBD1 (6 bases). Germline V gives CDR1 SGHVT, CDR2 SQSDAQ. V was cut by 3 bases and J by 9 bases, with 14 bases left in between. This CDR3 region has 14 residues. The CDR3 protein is CASSLGRDMKKLFF. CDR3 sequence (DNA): TGTGCCAGCAGCTTGGGCCGGGACATGAAAAAACTGTTTTTT.

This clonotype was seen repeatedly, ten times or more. The CDR3 here is CASSHPRTGATAEAFF. DNA for the CDR3: TGTGCCAGCAGCCACCCCCGGACAGGGGCCACGGCTGAAGCTTTCTTT. This chain joins TRBV7-9 and TRBJ1-1; the match to TRBD1 covers 9 bases. CDR3 length equals 16 residues. V lost 5 bases and J lost 6; bases outside the gene matches: 13. Per the germline V gene, CDR1 is SEHNR and CDR2 is FQNEAQ (reference sequence).

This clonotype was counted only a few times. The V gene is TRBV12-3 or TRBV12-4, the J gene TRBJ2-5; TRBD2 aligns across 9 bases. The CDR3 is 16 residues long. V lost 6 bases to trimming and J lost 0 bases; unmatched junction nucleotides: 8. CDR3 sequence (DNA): TGTGCCAGCAGACCCGGGACTAGCAGGTACCAAGAGACCCAGTACTTC. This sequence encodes CASRPGTSRYQETQYF.

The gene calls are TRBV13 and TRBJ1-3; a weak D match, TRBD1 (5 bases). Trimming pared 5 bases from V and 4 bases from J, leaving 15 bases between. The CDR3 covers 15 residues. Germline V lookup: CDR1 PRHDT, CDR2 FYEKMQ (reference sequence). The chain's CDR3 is CASSRQRQQGNTIYF. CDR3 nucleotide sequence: TGTGCCAGCAGCCGACAGCGGCAGCAAGGAAACACCATATATTTT.

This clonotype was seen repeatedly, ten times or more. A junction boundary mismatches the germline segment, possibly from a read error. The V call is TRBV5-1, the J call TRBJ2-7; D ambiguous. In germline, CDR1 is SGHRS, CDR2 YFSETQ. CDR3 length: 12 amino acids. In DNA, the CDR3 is TGTGCCAGCAGCTCCGACGGCTACGAGCAGTACTTC. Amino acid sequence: CASSSDGYEQYF.

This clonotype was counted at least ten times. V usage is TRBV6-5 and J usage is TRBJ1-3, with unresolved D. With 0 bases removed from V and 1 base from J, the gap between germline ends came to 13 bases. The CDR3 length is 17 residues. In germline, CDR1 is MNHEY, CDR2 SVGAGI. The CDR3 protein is CASSYSQEGYSGNTIYF. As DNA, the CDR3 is TGTGCCAGCAGTTACTCGCAGGAAGGGTATTCTGGAAACACCATATATTTT.

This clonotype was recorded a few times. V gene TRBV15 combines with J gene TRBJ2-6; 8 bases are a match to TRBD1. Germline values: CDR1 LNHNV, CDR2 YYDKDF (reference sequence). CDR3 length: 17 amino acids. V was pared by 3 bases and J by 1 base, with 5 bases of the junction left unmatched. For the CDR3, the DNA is TGTGCCACCAGCAGGGGACAGGTTATTTCTGGGGCCAACGTCCTGACTTTC. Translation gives CATSRGQVISGANVLTF.

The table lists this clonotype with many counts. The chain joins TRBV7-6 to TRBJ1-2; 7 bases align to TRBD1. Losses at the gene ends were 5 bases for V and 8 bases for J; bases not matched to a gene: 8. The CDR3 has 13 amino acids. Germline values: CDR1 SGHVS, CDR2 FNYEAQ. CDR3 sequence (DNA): TGTGCCAGCAGCATACAGGGGATGGAGGGCTACACCTTC. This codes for CASSIQGMEGYTF.

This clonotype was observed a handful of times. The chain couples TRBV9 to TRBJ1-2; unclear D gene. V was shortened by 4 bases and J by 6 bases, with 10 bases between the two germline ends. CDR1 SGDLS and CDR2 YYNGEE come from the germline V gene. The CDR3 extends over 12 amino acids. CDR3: CASSPSGDGYTF. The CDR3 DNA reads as TGTGCCAGCAGCCCCTCTGGGGATGGCTACACCTTC.

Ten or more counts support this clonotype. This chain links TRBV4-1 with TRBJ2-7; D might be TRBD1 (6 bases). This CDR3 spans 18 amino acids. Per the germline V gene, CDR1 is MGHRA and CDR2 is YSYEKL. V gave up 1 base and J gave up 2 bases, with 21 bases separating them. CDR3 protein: CASSQGPYTLDSTYEQYF. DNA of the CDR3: TGCGCCAGCAGCCAAGGTCCATACACCCTGGACAGTACCTACGAGCAGTACTTC.

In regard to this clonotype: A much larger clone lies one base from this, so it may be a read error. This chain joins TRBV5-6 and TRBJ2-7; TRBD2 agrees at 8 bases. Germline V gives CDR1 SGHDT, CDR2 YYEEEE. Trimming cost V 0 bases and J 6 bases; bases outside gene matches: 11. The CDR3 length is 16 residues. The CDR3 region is CASSLAIREGICEQYF. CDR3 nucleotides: TGTGCCAGCAGCTTGGCTATTCGGGAGGGCATCTGCGAGCAGTACTTC.

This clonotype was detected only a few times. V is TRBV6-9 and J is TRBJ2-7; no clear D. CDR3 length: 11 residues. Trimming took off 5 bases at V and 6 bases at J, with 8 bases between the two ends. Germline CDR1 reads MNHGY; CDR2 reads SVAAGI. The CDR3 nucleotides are TGTGCCAGCAGTGAAGTGAGCGAGCAGTACTTC. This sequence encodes CASSEVSEQYF.

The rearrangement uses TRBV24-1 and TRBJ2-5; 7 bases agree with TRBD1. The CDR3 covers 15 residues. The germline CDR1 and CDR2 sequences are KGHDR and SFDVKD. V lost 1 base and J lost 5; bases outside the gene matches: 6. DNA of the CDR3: TGTGCCACCAGTGATTTTGCACAGGGGTGGGAGACCCAGTACTTC. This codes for CATSDFAQGWETQYF.

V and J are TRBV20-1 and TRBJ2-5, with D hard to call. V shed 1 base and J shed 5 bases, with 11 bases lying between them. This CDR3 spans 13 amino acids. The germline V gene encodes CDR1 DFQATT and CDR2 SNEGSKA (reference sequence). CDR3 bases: TGCAGTGCTAGAGGGACCCCTGGGGAGACCCAGTACTTC. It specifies CSARGTPGETQYF.

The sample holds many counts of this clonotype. The CDR3 is CASSSVKTTGANVLTF. For the CDR3, the DNA is TGTGCCAGCAGTTCGGTCAAAACTACCGGGGCCAACGTCCTGACTTTC. The J gene is TRBJ2-6, the V gene TRBV6-5; D not certain. The CDR3 runs 16 residues. CDR1 is MNHEY, CDR2 SVGAGI, per germline. The ends were cut back, 4 bases at V and 4 bases at J, with 14 bases in the middle.

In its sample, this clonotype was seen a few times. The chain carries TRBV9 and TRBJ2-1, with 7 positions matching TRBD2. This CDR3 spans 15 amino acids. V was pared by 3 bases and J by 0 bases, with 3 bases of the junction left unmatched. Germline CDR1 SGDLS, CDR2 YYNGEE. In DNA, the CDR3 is TGTGCCAGCAGCGGGGAGGGGAACTCCTACAATGAGCAGTTCTTC. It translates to CASSGEGNSYNEQFF. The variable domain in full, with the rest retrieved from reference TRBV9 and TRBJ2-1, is DSGVTQTPKHLITATGQRVTLRCSPRSGDLSVYWYQQSLDQGLQFLIQYYNGEERAKGNILERFSAQQFPDLHSELNLSSLELGDSALYFCASSGEGNSYNEQFFGPGTRLTVL.

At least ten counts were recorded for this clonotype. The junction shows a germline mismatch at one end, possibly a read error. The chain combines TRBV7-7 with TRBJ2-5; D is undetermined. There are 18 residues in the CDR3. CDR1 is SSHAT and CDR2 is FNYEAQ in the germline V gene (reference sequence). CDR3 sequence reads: CASSSTTPGQRIQETQYF. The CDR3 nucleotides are TGTGCTAGCAGCTCGACAACCCCCGGGCAGCGTATACAAGAGACCCAGTACTTC.

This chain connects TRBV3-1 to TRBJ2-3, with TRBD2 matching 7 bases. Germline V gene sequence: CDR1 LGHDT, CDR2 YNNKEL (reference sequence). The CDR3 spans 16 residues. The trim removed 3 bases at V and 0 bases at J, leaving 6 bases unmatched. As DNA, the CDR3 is TGTGCCAGCAGCCACCGACTAGCTACTAGCACAGATACGCAGTATTTT. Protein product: CASSHRLATSTDTQYF.

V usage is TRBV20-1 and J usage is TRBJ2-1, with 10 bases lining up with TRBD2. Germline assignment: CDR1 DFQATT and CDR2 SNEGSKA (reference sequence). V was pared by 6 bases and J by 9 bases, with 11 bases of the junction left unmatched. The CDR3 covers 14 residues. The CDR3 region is CSAHLGLAVAEQFF. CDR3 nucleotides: TGCAGTGCCCATTTAGGACTAGCGGTGGCTGAGCAGTTCTTC.

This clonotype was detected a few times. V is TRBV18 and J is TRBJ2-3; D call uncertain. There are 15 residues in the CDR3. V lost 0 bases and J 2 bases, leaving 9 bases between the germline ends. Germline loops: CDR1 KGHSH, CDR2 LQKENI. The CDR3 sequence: CASSPPGENTDTQYF. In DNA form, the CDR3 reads TGTGCCAGCTCACCACCGGGCGAGAACACAGATACGCAGTATTTT.

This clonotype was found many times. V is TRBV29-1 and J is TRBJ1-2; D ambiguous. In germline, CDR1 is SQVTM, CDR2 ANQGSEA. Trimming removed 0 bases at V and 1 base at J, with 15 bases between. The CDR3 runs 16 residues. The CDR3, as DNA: TGCAGCGTTGAAGATCGGAGCAGTAGATATAACTATGGCTACACCTTC. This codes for CSVEDRSSRYNYGYTF.

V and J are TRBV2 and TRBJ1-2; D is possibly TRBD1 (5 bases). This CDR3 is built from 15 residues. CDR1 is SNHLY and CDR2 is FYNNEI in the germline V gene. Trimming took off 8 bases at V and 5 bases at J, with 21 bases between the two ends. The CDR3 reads CASLDRMGSIYGYTF. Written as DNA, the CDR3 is TGTGCCAGCCTAGACAGAATGGGATCGATTTATGGCTACACCTTC.

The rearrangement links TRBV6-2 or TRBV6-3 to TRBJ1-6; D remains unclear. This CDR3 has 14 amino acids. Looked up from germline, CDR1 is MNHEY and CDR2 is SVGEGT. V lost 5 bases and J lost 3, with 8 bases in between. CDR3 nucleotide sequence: TGTGCCAGCAGTCCGGCCATCTATAATTCACCCCTCCACTTT. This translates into CASSPAIYNSPLHF.

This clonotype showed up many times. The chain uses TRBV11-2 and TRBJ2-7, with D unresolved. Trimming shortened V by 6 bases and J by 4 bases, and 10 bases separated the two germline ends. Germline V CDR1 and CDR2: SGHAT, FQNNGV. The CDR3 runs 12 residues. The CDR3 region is CASSISIYEQYF. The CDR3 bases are TGTGCCAGCAGTATATCAATTTACGAGCAGTACTTC.

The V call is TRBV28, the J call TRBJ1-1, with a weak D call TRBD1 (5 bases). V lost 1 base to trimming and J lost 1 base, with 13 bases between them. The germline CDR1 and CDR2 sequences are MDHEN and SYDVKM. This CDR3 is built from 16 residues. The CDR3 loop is CASSLLEAQGNTEAFF. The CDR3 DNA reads TGTGCCAGCAGTTTATTGGAGGCCCAGGGGAACACTGAAGCTTTCTTT.

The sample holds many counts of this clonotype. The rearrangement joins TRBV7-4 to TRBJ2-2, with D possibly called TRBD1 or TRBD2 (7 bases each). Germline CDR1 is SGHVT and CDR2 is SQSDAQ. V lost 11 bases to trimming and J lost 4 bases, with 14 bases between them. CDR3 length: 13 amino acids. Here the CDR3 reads CAGQGGSTGELFF. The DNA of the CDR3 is TGTGCCGGTCAGGGGGGGAGCACCGGGGAGCTGTTTTTT.

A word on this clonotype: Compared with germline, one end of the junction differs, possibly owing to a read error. As DNA, the CDR3 is TGTGCCAGCAGCTTGGGGATAGTGTCCTACGAGAAGTACTTC. Translated: CASSLGIVSYEKYF. The chain couples TRBV11-2 to TRBJ2-7; D is undetermined. This CDR3 is 14 amino acids long. Germline loops: CDR1 SGHAT, CDR2 FQNNGV.

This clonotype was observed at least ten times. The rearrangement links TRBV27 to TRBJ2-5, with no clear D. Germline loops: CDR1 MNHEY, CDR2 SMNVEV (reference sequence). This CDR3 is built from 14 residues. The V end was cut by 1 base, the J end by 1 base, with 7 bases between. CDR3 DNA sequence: TGTGCCAGCAGTTTATTAGGCAGCCAAGAGACCCAGTACTTC. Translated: CASSLLGSQETQYF.